This TCR beta chain was captured in a study of T-cell memory formation after mild COVID-19. V was clipped by 4 bases and J by 5 bases, with 17 bases between them. The CDR3 runs 15 residues. Germline CDR1 and CDR2: SEHNR and FQNEAQ (reference sequence). TCRdb reanalysed the 5' RACE reads using MiXCR and keeps one entry per CDR3 protein. Among 25,000 to 30,000 distinct CDR3 sequences listed, roughly 15% were seen once. This clonotype was seen at least ten times. The receptor was derived from an adult who had mild COVID-19 (a few samples of this study predate the infection). Cell type and time point are not known. V gene TRBV7-9 combines with J gene TRBJ2-5, with D perhaps TRBD1 (6 bases). Sequencing was carried out using PBMCs or a T cell subset sorted from them (not recorded which). CDR3 loop: CASSSNRVPGETQYF. The CDR3 DNA follows: TGTGCCAGCAGCTCAAACAGGGTCCCGGGGGAGACCCAGTACTTC.